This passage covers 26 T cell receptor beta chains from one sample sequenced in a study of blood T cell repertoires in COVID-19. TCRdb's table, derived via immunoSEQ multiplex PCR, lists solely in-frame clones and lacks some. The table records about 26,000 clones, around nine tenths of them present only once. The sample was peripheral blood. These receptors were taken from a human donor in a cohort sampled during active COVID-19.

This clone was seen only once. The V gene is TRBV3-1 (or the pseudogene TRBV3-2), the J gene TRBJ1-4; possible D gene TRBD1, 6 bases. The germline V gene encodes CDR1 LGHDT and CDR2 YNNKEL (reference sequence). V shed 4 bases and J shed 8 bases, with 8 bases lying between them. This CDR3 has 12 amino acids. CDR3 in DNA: TGTGCCAGCAGCCCAGGGGAAGAAAAACTGTTTTTT. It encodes CASSPGEEKLFF.

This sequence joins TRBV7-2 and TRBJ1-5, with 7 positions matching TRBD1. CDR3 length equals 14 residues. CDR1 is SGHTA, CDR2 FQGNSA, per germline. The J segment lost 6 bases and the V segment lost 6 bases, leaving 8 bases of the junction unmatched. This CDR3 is CASSIDREVQPQHF. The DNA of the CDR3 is TGTGCCAGCAGTATAGACAGGGAGGTTCAGCCCCAGCATTTT.

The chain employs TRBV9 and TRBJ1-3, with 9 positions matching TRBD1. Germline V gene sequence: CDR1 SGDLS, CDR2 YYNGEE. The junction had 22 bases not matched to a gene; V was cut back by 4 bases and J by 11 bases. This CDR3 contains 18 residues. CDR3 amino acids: CASSPAPPGQGSWRAIYF. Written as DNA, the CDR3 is TGTGCCAGCAGCCCCGCCCCCCCGGGACAGGGTTCATGGCGCGCCATATATTTT. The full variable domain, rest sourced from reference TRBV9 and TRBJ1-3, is DSGVTQTPKHLITATGQRVTLRCSPRSGDLSVYWYQQSLDQGLQFLIQYYNGEERAKGNILERFSAQQFPDLHSELNLSSLELGDSALYFCASSPAPPGQGSWRAIYFGEGSWLTVV.

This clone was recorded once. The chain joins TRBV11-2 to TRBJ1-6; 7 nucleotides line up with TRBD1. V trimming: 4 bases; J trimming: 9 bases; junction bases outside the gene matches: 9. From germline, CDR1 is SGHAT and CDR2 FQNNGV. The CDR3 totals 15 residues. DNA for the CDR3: TGTGCCAGCAGCTCCGGACAGGTGAGGGGTTCACCCCTCCACTTT. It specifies CASSSGQVRGSPLHF. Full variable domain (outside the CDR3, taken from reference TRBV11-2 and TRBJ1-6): EAGVAQSPRYKIIEKRQSVAFWCNPISGHATLYWYQQILGQGPKLLIQFQNNGVVDDSQLPKDRFSAERLKGVDSTLKIQPAKLEDSAVYLCASSSGQVRGSPLHFGNGTRLTVT.

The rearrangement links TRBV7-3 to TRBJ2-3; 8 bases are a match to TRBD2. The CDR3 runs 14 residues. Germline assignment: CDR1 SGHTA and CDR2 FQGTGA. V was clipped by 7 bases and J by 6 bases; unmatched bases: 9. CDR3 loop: CASNTGTRADTQYF. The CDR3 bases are TGTGCCAGCAACACCGGGACTAGGGCGGATACGCAGTATTTT.

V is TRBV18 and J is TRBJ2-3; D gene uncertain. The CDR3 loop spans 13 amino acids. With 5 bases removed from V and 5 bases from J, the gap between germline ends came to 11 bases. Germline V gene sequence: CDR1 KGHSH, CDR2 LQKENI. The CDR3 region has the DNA TGTGCCAGCTCAACGGGTTTCGGAGATACGCAGTATTTT. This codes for CASSTGFGDTQYF.

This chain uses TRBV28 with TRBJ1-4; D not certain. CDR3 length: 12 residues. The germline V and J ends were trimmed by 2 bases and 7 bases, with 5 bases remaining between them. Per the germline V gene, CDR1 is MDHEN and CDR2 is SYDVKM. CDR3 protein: CASSLGSEKLFF. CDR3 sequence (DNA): TGTGCCAGCAGTTTAGGGAGTGAAAAACTGTTTTTT.

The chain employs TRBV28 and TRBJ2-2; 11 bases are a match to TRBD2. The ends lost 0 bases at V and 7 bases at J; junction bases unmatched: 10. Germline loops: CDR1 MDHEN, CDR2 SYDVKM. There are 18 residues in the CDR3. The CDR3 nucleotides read TGTGCCAGCAGTTTATGGACTAGCGGGATTAAGGGAATCGGGGAGCTGTTTTTT. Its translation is CASSLWTSGIKGIGELFF. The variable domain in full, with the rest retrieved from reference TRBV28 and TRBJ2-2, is DVKVTQSSRYLVKRTGEKVFLECVQDMDHENMFWYRQDPGLGLRLIYFSYDVKMKEKGDIPEGYSVSREKKERFSLILESASTNQTSMYLCASSLWTSGIKGIGELFFGEGSRLTVL.

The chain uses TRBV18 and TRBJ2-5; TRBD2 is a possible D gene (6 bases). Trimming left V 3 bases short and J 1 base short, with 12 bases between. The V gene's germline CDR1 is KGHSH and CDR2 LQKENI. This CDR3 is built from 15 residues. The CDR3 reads CASSPSTGVQETQYF. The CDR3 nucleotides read TGTGCCAGCTCACCCTCCACGGGAGTCCAAGAGACCCAGTACTTC. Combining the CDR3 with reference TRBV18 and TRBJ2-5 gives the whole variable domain NAGVMQNPRHLVRRRGQEARLRCSPMKGHSHVYWYRQLPEEGLKFMVYLQKENIIDESGMPKERFSAEFPKEGPSILRIQQVVRGDSAAYFCASSPSTGVQETQYFGPGTRLLVL.

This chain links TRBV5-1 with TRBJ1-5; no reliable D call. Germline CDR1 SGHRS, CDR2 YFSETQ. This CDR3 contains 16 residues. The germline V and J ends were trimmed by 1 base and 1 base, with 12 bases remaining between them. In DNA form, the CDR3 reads TGCGCCAGCAGCTTGTTTGGGAGGGAAAGCAATCAGCCCCAGCATTTT. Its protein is CASSLFGRESNQPQHF.

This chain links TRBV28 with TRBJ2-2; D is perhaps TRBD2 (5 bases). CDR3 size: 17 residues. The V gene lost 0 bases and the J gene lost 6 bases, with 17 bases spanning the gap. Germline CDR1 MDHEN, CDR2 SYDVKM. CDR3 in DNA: TGTGCCAGCAGTTTATGGTCCCTAGGTGGAGGACCCGGGGAGCTGTTTTTT. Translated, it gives CASSLWSLGGGPGELFF.

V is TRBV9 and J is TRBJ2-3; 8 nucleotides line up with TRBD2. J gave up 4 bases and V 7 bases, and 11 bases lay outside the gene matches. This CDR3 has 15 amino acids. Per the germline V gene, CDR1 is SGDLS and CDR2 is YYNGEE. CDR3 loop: CASGSREGGADTQYF. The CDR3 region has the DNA TGTGCCAGCGGTAGCCGGGAGGGTGGGGCAGATACGCAGTATTTT.

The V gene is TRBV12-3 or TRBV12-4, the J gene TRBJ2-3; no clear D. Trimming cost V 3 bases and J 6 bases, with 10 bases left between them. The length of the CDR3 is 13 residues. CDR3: CASSFEVRDTQYF. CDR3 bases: TGTGCCAGCAGTTTTGAAGTTCGGGATACGCAGTATTTT.

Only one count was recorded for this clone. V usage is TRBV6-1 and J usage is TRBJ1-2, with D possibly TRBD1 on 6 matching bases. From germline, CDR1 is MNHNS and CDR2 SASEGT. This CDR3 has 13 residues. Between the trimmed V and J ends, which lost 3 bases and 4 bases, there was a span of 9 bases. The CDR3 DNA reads TGTGCCAGCAGTGAGGACAGCCTCTATGGCTACACCTTC. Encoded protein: CASSEDSLYGYTF.

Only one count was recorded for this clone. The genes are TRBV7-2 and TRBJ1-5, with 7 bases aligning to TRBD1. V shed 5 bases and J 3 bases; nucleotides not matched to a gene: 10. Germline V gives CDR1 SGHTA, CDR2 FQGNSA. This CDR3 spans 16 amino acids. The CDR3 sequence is CASSPHATGANQPQHF. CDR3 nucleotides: TGTGCCAGCAGCCCACACGCCACAGGGGCCAATCAGCCCCAGCATTTT.

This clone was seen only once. The CDR3 DNA sequence: TGTGCCAGCACCCGGGGTGATTACGAGCAGTACTTC. Protein product: CASTRGDYEQYF. The chain couples TRBV28 to TRBJ2-7; D may be TRBD2 (5 bases). V lost 7 bases and J 4 bases, leaving 11 bases between the germline ends. CDR3 size: 12 residues. Germline V lookup: CDR1 MDHEN, CDR2 SYDVKM.

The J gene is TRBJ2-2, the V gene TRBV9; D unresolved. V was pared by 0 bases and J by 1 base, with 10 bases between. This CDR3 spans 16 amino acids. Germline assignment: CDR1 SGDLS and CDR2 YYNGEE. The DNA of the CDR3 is TGTGCCAGCAGCGTAGGACAACTCCTGAACACCGGGGAGCTGTTTTTT. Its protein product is CASSVGQLLNTGELFF.

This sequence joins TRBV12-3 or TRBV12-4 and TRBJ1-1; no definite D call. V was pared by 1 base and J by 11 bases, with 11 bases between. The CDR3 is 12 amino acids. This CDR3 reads CASSLVSGIAFF. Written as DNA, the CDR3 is TGTGCCAGCAGTTTAGTCTCGGGTATCGCTTTCTTT.

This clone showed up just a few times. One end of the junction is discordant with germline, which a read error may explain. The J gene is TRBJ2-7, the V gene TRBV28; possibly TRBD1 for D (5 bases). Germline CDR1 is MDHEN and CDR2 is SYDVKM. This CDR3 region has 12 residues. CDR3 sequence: CASSLVTGTLEF. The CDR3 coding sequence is TGTGCCAGCAGTTTAGTCACAGGAACCCTCGAGTTC.

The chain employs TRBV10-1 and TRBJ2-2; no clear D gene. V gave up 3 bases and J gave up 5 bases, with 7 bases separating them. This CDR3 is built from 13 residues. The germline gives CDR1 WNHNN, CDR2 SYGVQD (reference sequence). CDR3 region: CASSDRITGELFF. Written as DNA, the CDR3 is TGCGCCAGCAGTGATAGAATAACCGGGGAGCTGTTTTTT.

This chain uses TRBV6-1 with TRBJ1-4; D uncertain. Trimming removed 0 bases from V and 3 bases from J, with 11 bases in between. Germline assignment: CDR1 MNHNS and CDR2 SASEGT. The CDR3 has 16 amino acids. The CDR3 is CASSEASGFPNEKLFF. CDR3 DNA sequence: TGTGCCAGCAGTGAAGCGTCGGGTTTCCCTAATGAAAAACTGTTTTTT.

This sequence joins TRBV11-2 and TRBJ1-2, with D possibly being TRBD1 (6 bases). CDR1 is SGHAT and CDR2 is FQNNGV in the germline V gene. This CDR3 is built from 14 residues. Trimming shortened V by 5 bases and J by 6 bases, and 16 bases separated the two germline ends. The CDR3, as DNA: TGTGCCAGCAGCCACATGGGGGCGCGTAATGGCTACACCTTC. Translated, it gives CASSHMGARNGYTF.

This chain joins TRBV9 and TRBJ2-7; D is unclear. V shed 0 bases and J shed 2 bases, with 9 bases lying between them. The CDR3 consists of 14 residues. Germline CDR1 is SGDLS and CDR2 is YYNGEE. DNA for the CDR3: TGTGCCAGCAGCGTAGGACCTGACACCTACGAGCAGTACTTC. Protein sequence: CASSVGPDTYEQYF.

CDR3 in amino acids: CASFTAGKGEQETQYF. The CDR3 DNA sequence: TGTGCCAGCTTCACAGCAGGGAAAGGCGAGCAAGAGACCCAGTACTTC. The V and J genes are TRBV18 and TRBJ2-5; tentatively, D is TRBD1 (5 bases). The V end lost 7 bases, the J end lost 2 bases, and 20 bases lay between the germline ends. The CDR3 extends over 16 amino acids. CDR1 KGHSH and CDR2 LQKENI come from the germline V gene.

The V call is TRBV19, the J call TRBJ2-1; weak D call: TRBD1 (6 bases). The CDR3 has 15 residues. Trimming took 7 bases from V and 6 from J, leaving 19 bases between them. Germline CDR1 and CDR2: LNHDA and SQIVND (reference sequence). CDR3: CASTLGPKGGNEQFF. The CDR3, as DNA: TGTGCCAGTACCCTCGGGCCCAAAGGGGGCAATGAGCAGTTCTTC.

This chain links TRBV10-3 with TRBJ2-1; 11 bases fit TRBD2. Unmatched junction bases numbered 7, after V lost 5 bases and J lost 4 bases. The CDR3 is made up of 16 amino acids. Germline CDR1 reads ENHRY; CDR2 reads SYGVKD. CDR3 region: CAISNKLAGAYNEQFF. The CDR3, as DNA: TGTGCCATCAGTAACAAACTAGCGGGGGCTTACAATGAGCAGTTCTTC.